The 30 T cell receptor beta chains in this list originate from one sample, sequenced in a study of technical replicates of blood from a handful of donors. The assay was immunoSEQ multiplex PCR, and TCRdb's table has in-frame clones only and misses some. The sample carries 65,000 to 80,000 clones, about 97% recorded once. Sequencing used T cells isolated from PBMCs. The origin of the receptors is a human donor in good health.

The chain has TRBV11-3 and TRBJ1-1; no clear D. The germline gives CDR1 SGHNT, CDR2 YENEEA. This CDR3 comprises 19 residues. The V gene lost 5 bases and the J gene lost 3 bases, with 28 bases spanning the gap. The CDR3, as DNA: TGTGCCAGCAGCGACTCCGGGATTACCTCCCGGAATAGTTACACTGAAGCTTTCTTT. It translates to CASSDSGITSRNSYTEAFF.

This rearrangement joins TRBV7-3 to TRBJ1-1; 7 bases align to TRBD1. Trimming at V came to 2 bases and at J to 1 base, leaving 1 base not matched to a gene. The V gene's germline CDR1 is SGHTA and CDR2 FQGTGA. This CDR3 spans 14 amino acids. The CDR3: CASSLQGENTEAFF. Written as DNA, the CDR3 is TGTGCCAGCAGCTTACAGGGGGAGAACACTGAAGCTTTCTTT.

The chain employs TRBV28 and TRBJ2-3; D possibly corresponds to TRBD2 (5 bases). V gave up 4 bases and J gave up 3 bases, with 14 bases separating them. The CDR3 spans 15 residues. Germline V gene sequence: CDR1 MDHEN, CDR2 SYDVKM. Written as DNA, the CDR3 is TGTGCCAGCAGTTCCCTCCTTAGAGGGACAGATACGCAGTATTTT. This translates into CASSSLLRGTDTQYF.

The chain combines TRBV5-1 with TRBJ2-7; 10 nucleotides align to TRBD1. The CDR3 is made up of 15 amino acids. CDR1 and CDR2 from the germline V gene are SGHRS and YFSETQ. The V gene end was trimmed by 0 bases and the J gene end by 5 bases; junction bases not matched to a gene: 5. The CDR3 DNA follows: TGCGCCAGCAGCTTGGGGGACAGGGGATGGGACGAGCAGTACTTC. It codes for CASSLGDRGWDEQYF. Full variable domain (remainder filled in from reference TRBV5-1 and TRBJ2-7): KAGVTQTPRYLIKTRGQQVTLSCSPISGHRSVSWYQQTPGQGLQFLFEYFSETQRNKGNFPGRFSGRQFSNSRSEMNVSTLELGDSALYLCASSLGDRGWDEQYFGPGTRLTVT.

The chain is built from TRBV30 and TRBJ2-7; perhaps TRBD1 as D (5 bases). The ends were cut back, 1 base at V and 1 base at J, with 11 bases in the middle. The CDR3 totals 14 residues. Germline V gene sequence: CDR1 GTSNPN, CDR2 SVGIG (reference sequence). In DNA form, the CDR3 reads TGTGCCTGGAGTGGGCAGGACAATTCCTACGAGCAGTACTTC. Its protein is CAWSGQDNSYEQYF.

This chain links TRBV5-4 with TRBJ2-3; TRBD2 agrees at 7 bases. After removal of 1 base from V and 5 bases from J, the junction contained 10 bases not matched to a gene. Germline CDR1 SGHNT, CDR2 YYREEE (reference sequence). This CDR3 has 16 amino acids. CDR3 region: CASSLRRESPIDTQYF. In DNA, the CDR3 is TGTGCCAGCAGCTTGCGGCGGGAGAGTCCTATAGATACGCAGTATTTT. Drawing the rest from reference TRBV5-4 and TRBJ2-3, the complete variable domain is ETGVTQSPTHLIKTRGQQVTLRCSSQSGHNTVSWYQQALGQGPQFIFQYYREEENGRGNFPPRFSGLQFPNYSSELNVNALELDDSALYLCASSLRRESPIDTQYFGPGTRLTVL.

This chain joins TRBV19 and TRBJ2-2; TRBD2 might be the D (5 bases). Germline-derived CDR1 and CDR2 are LNHDA and SQIVND (reference sequence). V lost 0 bases, J lost 0 bases, and 11 bases lay in between. The CDR3 is 17 amino acids. The CDR3 region is CASSIDGGGTNTGELFF. The DNA for the CDR3 is TGTGCCAGTAGTATAGATGGCGGAGGAACGAACACCGGGGAGCTGTTTTTT.

The V call is TRBV5-4, the J call TRBJ1-1; D is unclear. The germline V and J ends were trimmed by 4 bases and 2 bases, with 12 bases remaining between them. The CDR3 is made up of 14 amino acids. Germline V gene data show CDR1 as SGHNT and CDR2 as YYREEE (reference sequence). In DNA, the CDR3 is TGTGCCAGCAGCCCTGAAGCGGTAAACACTGAAGCTTTCTTT. This sequence encodes CASSPEAVNTEAFF.

The V and J genes are TRBV28 and TRBJ2-7; D uncertain. Trimming removed 1 base at V and 2 bases at J, with 9 bases between. The CDR3 contains 14 residues. Germline V gives CDR1 MDHEN, CDR2 SYDVKM. The CDR3 sequence: CASSLSVLPYEQYF. CDR3 nucleotide sequence: TGTGCCAGCAGTTTATCGGTCTTACCCTACGAGCAGTACTTC.

The J gene is TRBJ2-1, the V gene TRBV7-2; 11 bases line up with TRBD2. Germline CDR1 reads SGHTA; CDR2 reads FQGNSA. With 8 bases clipped from V and 0 bases from J, the junction kept 6 bases outside the gene matches. The CDR3 extends over 16 amino acids. CDR3 amino acids: CASRTSGSPSYNEQFF. In nucleotides, the CDR3 is TGTGCCAGCCGTACTAGCGGGAGCCCCTCCTACAATGAGCAGTTCTTC.

This chain uses TRBV18 with TRBJ2-6, with D tentatively TRBD2 (6 bases). This CDR3 is built from 19 residues. The germline gives CDR1 KGHSH, CDR2 LQKENI. Trimming took off 1 base at V and 0 bases at J, with 16 bases between the two ends. The CDR3 spells CASSPLAVNIYSGANVLTF. For the CDR3, the DNA is TGTGCCAGCTCACCACTAGCGGTAAATATTTACTCTGGGGCCAACGTCCTGACTTTC.

The chain recombines TRBV5-1 with TRBJ2-7; TRBD1 matches at 9 bases. CDR3 length: 16 amino acids. V dropped 0 bases and J dropped 4; count of bases not matched to a gene: 8. The germline V gene encodes CDR1 SGHRS and CDR2 YFSETQ. CDR3 in amino acids: CASSLEPSGTGYEQYF. In DNA, the CDR3 is TGCGCCAGCAGCTTGGAGCCCTCCGGGACAGGGTACGAGCAGTACTTC. The variable domain in full, with the rest retrieved from reference TRBV5-1 and TRBJ2-7, is KAGVTQTPRYLIKTRGQQVTLSCSPISGHRSVSWYQQTPGQGLQFLFEYFSETQRNKGNFPGRFSGRQFSNSRSEMNVSTLELGDSALYLCASSLEPSGTGYEQYFGPGTRLTVT.

The CDR3 DNA is TGTGCCAGCAGCTTAGATTCGATAGTAAACACTGAAGCTTTCTTT. It translates to CASSLDSIVNTEAFF. The chain combines TRBV11-2 with TRBJ1-1; D gene uncertain. Trimming cost V 0 bases and J 2 bases, with 10 bases left between them. The CDR3 sequence is 15 residues long. Germline CDR1 and CDR2: SGHAT and FQNNGV.

This clone appeared once. The rearrangement joins TRBV10-3 to TRBJ1-2, with TRBD1 as a possible D gene (5 bases). V was shortened by 3 bases and J by 6 bases, with 11 bases between the two germline ends. This CDR3 has 13 amino acids. Germline-derived CDR1 and CDR2 are ENHRY and SYGVKD. CDR3 coding DNA: TGTGCCATCAGTGAAGGACAATTAGATGGCTACACCTTC. Protein: CAISEGQLDGYTF.

The chain is built from TRBV27 and TRBJ2-2, with unresolved D. The V and J ends lost 2 bases and 4 bases respectively, with 11 bases between them. Germline-derived CDR1 and CDR2 are MNHEY and SMNVEV (reference sequence). The CDR3 is 15 residues long. The CDR3 is CASSLMALTTGELFF. For the CDR3, the DNA is TGTGCCAGCAGTTTAATGGCCCTTACCACCGGGGAGCTGTTTTTT.

The CDR3: CASSPRQVNTEAFF. In DNA, the CDR3 is TGTGCCAGCAGCCCCCGACAGGTGAACACTGAAGCTTTCTTT. The chain links TRBV9 to TRBJ1-1, with D tentatively TRBD1 (6 bases). Looked up from germline, CDR1 is SGDLS and CDR2 is YYNGEE. The CDR3 is 14 amino acids. Trimming pared 4 bases from V and 0 bases from J, leaving 10 bases between.

The chain couples TRBV29-1 to TRBJ1-1; D ambiguous. CDR1 SQVTM and CDR2 ANQGSEA come from the germline V gene. This CDR3 spans 12 amino acids. The ends were cut back, 8 bases at V and 0 bases at J, with 10 bases in the middle. CDR3 region: CSTREVNTEAFF. The CDR3 DNA reads TGCAGCACTAGGGAGGTGAACACTGAAGCTTTCTTT.

This clone was detected only a few times. The V call is TRBV15, the J call TRBJ1-1, with no clear D. The CDR3 loop spans 15 amino acids. V was clipped by 0 bases and J by 3 bases, with 11 bases between them. Germline V gene lookup returns CDR1 LNHNV and CDR2 YYDKDF (reference sequence). The CDR3 here is CATSREMSFDTEAFF. As DNA, the CDR3 is TGTGCCACCAGCAGAGAGATGAGTTTTGACACTGAAGCTTTCTTT.

The sample holds one count of this clone. CDR3 in amino acids: CASQTVIPGHLNTEAFF. In DNA form, the CDR3 reads TGTGCCAGTCAGACGGTTATCCCGGGACACTTGAACACTGAAGCTTTCTTT. This rearrangement joins TRBV2 to TRBJ1-1, with D tentatively TRBD1 (6 bases). Per the germline V gene, CDR1 is SNHLY and CDR2 is FYNNEI. The length of the CDR3 is 17 residues. Trimming pared 9 bases from V and 0 bases from J, leaving 23 bases between.

This sequence joins TRBV7-3 and TRBJ2-7; 7 positions agree with TRBD1. The CDR3 has 14 residues. Germline values: CDR1 SGHTA, CDR2 FQGTGA. The ends lost 5 bases at V and 3 bases at J; junction bases unmatched: 7. The CDR3: CASSPGQAGYEQYF. The DNA for the CDR3 is TGTGCCAGCAGCCCAGGACAGGCTGGCTACGAGCAGTACTTC.

This chain links TRBV5-1 with TRBJ2-7, with TRBD1 matching over 8 bases. Germline-derived CDR1 and CDR2 are SGHRS and YFSETQ. The CDR3 has 13 amino acids. V dropped 1 base and J dropped 3; count of bases not matched to a gene: 0. CDR3 in DNA: TGCGCCAGCAGCTTGACAGGGGGCTACGAGCAGTACTTC. As protein: CASSLTGGYEQYF.

This chain joins TRBV6-6 and TRBJ1-4; TRBD1 might be the D (5 bases). Germline V CDR1 and CDR2: MNHNY, SVGAGI (reference sequence). The CDR3 sequence is 11 residues long. This CDR3 reads CAGGAREKLFF. The CDR3 nucleotides are TGTGCGGGAGGGGCGAGGGAAAAACTGTTTTTT.

The chain couples TRBV9 to TRBJ2-1; 9 positions match TRBD2. The CDR3 runs to 17 residues. The J segment lost 3 bases and the V segment lost 0 bases, leaving 7 bases of the junction unmatched. Per the germline V gene, CDR1 is SGDLS and CDR2 is YYNGEE. The chain's CDR3 is CASSVARGLADYNEQFF. CDR3 DNA: TGTGCCAGCAGCGTAGCCCGGGGACTAGCAGACTACAATGAGCAGTTCTTC.

The J gene is TRBJ1-1, the V gene TRBV5-1; 8 positions agree with TRBD1. The junction had 7 bases not matched to a gene; V was cut back by 2 bases and J by 1 base. There are 16 residues in the CDR3. Looked up from germline, CDR1 is SGHRS and CDR2 is YFSETQ. The CDR3 sequence is CASSFSDRVTNTEAFF. The CDR3 bases are TGCGCCAGCAGCTTCTCGGACAGGGTTACGAACACTGAAGCTTTCTTT.

The chain has TRBV29-1 and TRBJ2-1, with D perhaps matching TRBD2 (5 bases). Germline CDR1 is SQVTM and CDR2 is ANQGSEA. V lost 0 bases and J 8 bases, leaving 20 bases between the germline ends. The CDR3 runs 16 residues. The CDR3: CSVEDGSGPRDDEQFF. CDR3 DNA sequence: TGCAGCGTTGAAGATGGCTCGGGCCCCCGGGATGATGAGCAGTTCTTC.

This chain links TRBV28 with TRBJ2-7; D remains unclear. The length of the CDR3 is 13 residues. Germline CDR1 MDHEN, CDR2 SYDVKM. Between the trimmed V and J ends, which lost 2 bases and 4 bases, there was a span of 9 bases. The CDR3 DNA reads TGTGCCAGCAGTTTACTTGCGGAATACGAGCAGTACTTC. It translates to CASSLLAEYEQYF.

The chain carries TRBV29-1 and TRBJ1-1, with D possibly being TRBD1 (6 bases). The CDR3 contains 13 residues. Germline V gene data show CDR1 as SQVTM and CDR2 as ANQGSEA. V dropped 7 bases and J dropped 2 bases, with 14 bases sitting between them. The CDR3 is CSATSTGNTEAFF. DNA for the CDR3: TGCAGCGCGACCTCGACAGGAAACACTGAAGCTTTCTTT.

The CDR3 nucleotides are TGTGCCAGCAGTTACGGGGCCCACACTGAAGCTTTCTTT. It specifies CASSYGAHTEAFF. The chain joins TRBV6-6 to TRBJ1-1; D is possibly TRBD1 (5 bases). This CDR3 comprises 13 residues. Deletions cut 2 bases from V and 3 bases from J, with 7 bases between. CDR1 and CDR2 (germline): MNHNY, SVGAGI (reference sequence).

The V and J genes are TRBV2 and TRBJ2-5; 11 bases align to TRBD2. From germline, CDR1 is SNHLY and CDR2 FYNNEI. The CDR3 is made up of 16 amino acids. The V gene end was trimmed by 3 bases and the J gene end by 0 bases; junction bases not matched to a gene: 3. CDR3 DNA sequence: TGTGCCAGCAGTGAGCGACTAGCGGGGTACCAAGAGACCCAGTACTTC. Translation gives CASSERLAGYQETQYF. The variable domain in full, with the rest retrieved from reference TRBV2 and TRBJ2-5, is EPEVTQTPSHQVTQMGQEVILRCVPISNHLYFYWYRQILGQKVEFLVSFYNNEISEKSEIFDDQFSVERPDGSNFTLKIRSTKLEDSAMYFCASSERLAGYQETQYFGPGTRLLVL.

The chain uses TRBV2 and TRBJ1-1; TRBD1 agrees at 8 bases. The CDR3 extends over 17 amino acids. J gave up 0 bases and V 7 bases, and 13 bases lay outside the gene matches. Per the germline V gene, CDR1 is SNHLY and CDR2 is FYNNEI. Here the CDR3 reads CASIALRDRTLNTEAFF. Here the CDR3 DNA reads TGTGCCAGCATCGCACTCCGGGACAGGACCTTGAACACTGAAGCTTTCTTT.